This T cell receptor (beta chain) was captured in a study of blood T cell repertoires in COVID-19. J gave up 4 bases and V 6 bases, and 4 bases lay outside the gene matches. The CDR3 has 12 amino acids. In germline, CDR1 is SQVTM, CDR2 ANQGSEA. Method: immunoSEQ multiplex PCR; TCRdb's copy keeps in-frame clones and lacks some. The sample carries some 300,000 clones, under 90% recorded once. The receptor was derived from a woman aged 45-60 years who had been exposed to COVID-19. The genes are TRBV29-1 and TRBJ2-7, with 9 nucleotides matching TRBD1. Sample: PBMCs or T cells enriched from blood (not recorded which). In DNA, the CDR3 is TGCAGCGTAAGGACAGGGGTATACGAGCAGTACTTC. Translation gives CSVRTGVYEQYF.